This passage covers 11 T cell receptor beta chains from one sample sequenced in a study of cytomegalovirus exposure and HLA in healthy donors. Sequencing used immunoSEQ multiplex PCR; TCRdb keeps in-frame clones, though not all of them. The table includes 68,000 or so clones, roughly nine tenths detected once. The sequenced sample was PBMCs. The receptor set was obtained from a man between 18 and 29 years old in good health and CMV-seronegative.

The table lists this clone with a count of one. CDR3 coding DNA: TGTGCCAGCAGCTTAGAAAGCCAGCGCCTTTCATTTTCTGGGGCCAACGTCCTGACTTTC. Encoded protein: CASSLESQRLSFSGANVLTF. J is TRBJ2-6 and V is TRBV11-2; D gene uncertain. CDR1 and CDR2 (germline): SGHAT, FQNNGV. The CDR3 length is 20 residues. Trimming left V 0 bases short and J 1 base short, with 19 bases between.

The chain couples TRBV9 to TRBJ2-2; maybe TRBD1 (5 bases). V lost 0 bases to trimming and J lost 6 bases, with 12 bases between them. Germline CDR1 is SGDLS and CDR2 is YYNGEE. The CDR3 runs 15 residues. The CDR3 loop reads CASSVEAGKAGELFF. The DNA for the CDR3 is TGTGCCAGCAGCGTAGAGGCAGGGAAGGCCGGGGAGCTGTTTTTT.

The rearrangement links TRBV4-3 to TRBJ1-2; 7 nucleotides agree with TRBD1. Germline V gives CDR1 LGHNA, CDR2 YSLEER. J was trimmed by 5 bases and V by 0 bases; bases with no gene match: 6. There are 15 residues in the CDR3. In nucleotides, the CDR3 is TGCGCCAGCAGCCAAGAAAGTCGGGACAGATATGGCTACACCTTC. Its protein product is CASSQESRDRYGYTF.

In DNA form, the CDR3 reads TGTGCCAGCAGCCTCGGGATATTCGACACTGAAGCTTTCTTT. This translates into CASSLGIFDTEAFF. The chain combines TRBV7-9 with TRBJ1-1; D uncertain. The V end lost 5 bases, the J end lost 3 bases, and 13 bases lay between the germline ends. CDR3 length: 14 residues. Germline loops: CDR1 SEHNR, CDR2 FQNEAQ (reference sequence).

V gene TRBV5-1 combines with J gene TRBJ2-1; 9 nucleotides agree with TRBD1. CDR1 is SGHRS, CDR2 YFSETQ, per germline. This CDR3 contains 13 residues. V gave up 5 bases and J gave up 12 bases; unmatched junction bases: 9. The CDR3 sequence is CASRGQGPFAQFF. The CDR3 region has the DNA TGCGCCAGCAGGGGACAGGGCCCTTTCGCGCAGTTCTTC.

A note on this clone: An end of the junction differs from the germline gene, which may be a read error. The chain joins TRBV4-1 to TRBJ1-2; 9 bases are shared with TRBD1. This CDR3 contains 15 residues. Germline lookup yields CDR1 MGHRA and CDR2 YSYEKL. DNA for the CDR3: TGCGCCAGCACCCAAAGGGCCGGGACAGGGTATGGCTACACCTTC. Its translation is CASTQRAGTGYGYTF.

The CDR3 reads CASSVKGVGELFF. CDR3 in DNA: TGTGCCAGCAGCGTTAAAGGGGTCGGGGAGCTGTTTTTT. The chain joins TRBV9 to TRBJ2-2; possibly TRBD1 for D (5 bases). CDR1 SGDLS and CDR2 YYNGEE come from the germline V gene. This CDR3 region has 13 residues. V gave up 2 bases and J gave up 7 bases, with 9 bases separating them.

The chain employs TRBV7-9 and TRBJ1-1, with unresolved D. V was clipped by 5 bases and J by 8 bases, with 15 bases between them. The germline CDR1 and CDR2 sequences are SEHNR and FQNEAQ (reference sequence). The CDR3 length is 13 residues. Here the CDR3 reads CASSQLDFSEAFF. The CDR3, as DNA: TGTGCCAGCAGCCAATTGGACTTCTCCGAAGCTTTCTTT. The full variable domain, in which reference TRBV7-9 and TRBJ1-1 provide the parts outside the CDR3, is DTGVSQNPRHKITKRGQNVTFRCDPISEHNRLYWYRQTLGQGPEFLTYFQNEAQLEKSRLLSDRFSAERPKGSFSTLEIQRTEQGDSAMYLCASSQLDFSEAFFGQGTRLTVV.

The chain employs TRBV6-1 and TRBJ2-3, with a tentative D call TRBD1 (6 bases). The CDR3 has 16 residues. Germline V gene sequence: CDR1 MNHNS, CDR2 SASEGT. V was clipped by 2 bases and J by 2 bases, with 14 bases between them. Written as DNA, the CDR3 is TGTGCCAGCAGTGAATGGGCAGGGGCCTACACAGATACGCAGTATTTT. Translated: CASSEWAGAYTDTQYF.

This clone was seen just once. The J gene is TRBJ1-4, the V gene TRBV30; TRBD1 agrees at 10 bases. CDR1 and CDR2 (germline): GTSNPN, SVGIG (reference sequence). The V and J ends lost 4 bases and 2 bases, in that order; junction bases with no gene match: 4. The CDR3 loop spans 15 amino acids. In nucleotides, the CDR3 is TGTGCCTGGACCGGACAGGGGGGGACTAATGAAAAACTGTTTTTT. The encoded protein is CAWTGQGGTNEKLFF.

V usage is TRBV4-3 and J usage is TRBJ2-7; no clear D gene. The V gene lost 0 bases and the J gene lost 0 bases, with 12 bases spanning the gap. Germline V gives CDR1 LGHNA, CDR2 YSLEER. The CDR3 spans 16 residues. The CDR3 protein is CASSQDRIAPSYEQYF. As DNA, the CDR3 is TGCGCCAGCAGCCAAGACAGGATCGCGCCCTCCTACGAGCAGTACTTC.